The clone carrying this TCR beta chain appeared a single time. These data come from a study of blood T cell repertoires in COVID-19. The data were produced by immunoSEQ multiplex PCR, yet TCRdb's version contains in-frame clones alone and is incomplete. The repertoire holds about 80,000 clones, with about 83% as singletons. V shed 4 bases and J shed 0 bases, with 10 bases lying between them. The CDR3 is 15 amino acids. Germline V gene data show CDR1 as SEHNR and CDR2 as FQNEAQ (reference sequence). The V and J genes are TRBV7-9 and TRBJ2-1; tentatively, D is TRBD2 (6 bases). The TCR sequence derives from a woman of 80 years or more with active or convalescent COVID-19. The sequenced sample was peripheral blood. The CDR3 region has the DNA TGTGCCAGCAGCTCGGACGGGAGCTCCTACAATGAGCAGTTCTTC. Protein: CASSSDGSSYNEQFF.